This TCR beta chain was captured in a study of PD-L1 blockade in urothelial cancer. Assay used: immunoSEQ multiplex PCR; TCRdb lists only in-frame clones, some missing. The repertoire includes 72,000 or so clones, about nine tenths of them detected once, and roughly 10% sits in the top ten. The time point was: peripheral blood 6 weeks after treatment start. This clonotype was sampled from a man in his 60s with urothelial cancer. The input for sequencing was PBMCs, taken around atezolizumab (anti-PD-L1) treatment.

This CDR3 reads CASSLSAGDQPQHF. In nucleotides, the CDR3 is TGTGCCAGCAGTTTATCCGCGGGTGATCAGCCCCAGCATTTT. This sequence joins TRBV27 and TRBJ1-5; D is unclear. V dropped 0 bases and J dropped 5 bases, with 8 bases sitting between them. This CDR3 contains 14 residues. Germline-derived CDR1 and CDR2 are MNHEY and SMNVEV (reference sequence).